This record concerns one T cell receptor (beta chain) sequence. The record originates from a study of blood T cell repertoires in COVID-19. Looked up from germline, CDR1 is MNHNS and CDR2 is SASEGT. Unmatched junction bases numbered 6, after V lost 1 base and J lost 6 bases. This CDR3 has 15 residues. Sequenced by immunoSEQ multiplex PCR; TCRdb stores in-frame clones only, minus some. This table has roughly 86,000 clones, around 81% appearing once. The J gene is TRBJ1-5, the V gene TRBV6-1, with 7 bases that match TRBD1. The clonotype originates from a woman aged 70-85 years with acute or convalescent COVID-19. The sample comprised peripheral blood. CDR3: CASSEVDRVGQPQHF. The CDR3 coding sequence is TGTGCCAGCAGTGAAGTCGACAGGGTAGGTCAGCCCCAGCATTTT.